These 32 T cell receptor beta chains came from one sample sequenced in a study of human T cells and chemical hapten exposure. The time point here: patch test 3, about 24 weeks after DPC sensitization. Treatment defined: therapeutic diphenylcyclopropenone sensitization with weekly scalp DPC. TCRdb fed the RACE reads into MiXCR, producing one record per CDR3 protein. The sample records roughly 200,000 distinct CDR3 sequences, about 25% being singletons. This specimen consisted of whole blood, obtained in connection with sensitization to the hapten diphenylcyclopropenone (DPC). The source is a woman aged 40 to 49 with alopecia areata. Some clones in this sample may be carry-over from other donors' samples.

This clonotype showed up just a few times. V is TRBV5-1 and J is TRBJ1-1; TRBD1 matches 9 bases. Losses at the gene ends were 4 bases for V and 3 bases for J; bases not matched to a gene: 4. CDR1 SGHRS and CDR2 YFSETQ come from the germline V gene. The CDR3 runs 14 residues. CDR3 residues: CASSLQGADTEAFF. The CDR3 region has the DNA TGCGCCAGCAGCCTACAGGGGGCGGACACTGAAGCTTTCTTT.

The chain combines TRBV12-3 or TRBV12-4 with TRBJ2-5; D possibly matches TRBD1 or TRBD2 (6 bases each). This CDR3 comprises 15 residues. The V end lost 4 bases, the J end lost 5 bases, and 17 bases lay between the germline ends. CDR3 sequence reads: CASSSQDSGSETQYF. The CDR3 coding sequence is TGTGCCAGCAGTTCCCAGGACAGCGGGTCGGAGACCCAGTACTTC.

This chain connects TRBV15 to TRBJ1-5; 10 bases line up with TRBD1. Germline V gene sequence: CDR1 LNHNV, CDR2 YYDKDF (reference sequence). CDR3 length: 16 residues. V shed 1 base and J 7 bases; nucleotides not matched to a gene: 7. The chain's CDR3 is CATSRGGGQGGQPQHF. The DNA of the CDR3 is TGTGCCACCAGCAGAGGGGGAGGACAGGGGGGCCAGCCCCAGCATTTT.

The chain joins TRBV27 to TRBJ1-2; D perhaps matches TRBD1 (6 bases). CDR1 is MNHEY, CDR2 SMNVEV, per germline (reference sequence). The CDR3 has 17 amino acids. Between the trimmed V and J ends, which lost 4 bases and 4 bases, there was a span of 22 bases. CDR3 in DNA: TGTGCCAGCAGTTCGTTAGAGAACAGGGCCAGACTCTATGGCTACACCTTC. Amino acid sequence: CASSSLENRARLYGYTF.

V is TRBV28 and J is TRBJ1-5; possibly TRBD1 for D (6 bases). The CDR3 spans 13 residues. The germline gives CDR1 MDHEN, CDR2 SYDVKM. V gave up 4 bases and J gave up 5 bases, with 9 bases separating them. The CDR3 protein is CASSYRVYQPQHF. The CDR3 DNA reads TGTGCCAGCAGTTACAGGGTCTATCAGCCCCAGCATTTT.

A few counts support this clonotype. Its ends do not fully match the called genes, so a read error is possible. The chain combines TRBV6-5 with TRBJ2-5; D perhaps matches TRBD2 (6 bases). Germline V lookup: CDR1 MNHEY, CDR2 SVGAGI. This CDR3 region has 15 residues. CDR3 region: CASSSRRDSEAPRHF. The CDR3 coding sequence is TGTGCCAGCAGTTCCCGGAGGGACTCCGAAGCCCCTCGGCACTTC.

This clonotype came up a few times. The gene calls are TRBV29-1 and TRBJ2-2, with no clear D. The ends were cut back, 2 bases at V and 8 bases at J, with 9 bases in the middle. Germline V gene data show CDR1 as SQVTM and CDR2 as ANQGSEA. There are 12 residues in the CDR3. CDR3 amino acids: CSVERRLGELFF. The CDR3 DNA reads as TGCAGCGTTGAAAGGCGGTTAGGGGAGCTGTTTTTT.

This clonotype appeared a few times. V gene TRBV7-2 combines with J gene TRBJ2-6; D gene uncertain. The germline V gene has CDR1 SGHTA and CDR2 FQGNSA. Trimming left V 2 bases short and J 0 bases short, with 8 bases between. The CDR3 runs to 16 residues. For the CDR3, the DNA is TGTGCCAGCAGCTTATCGGTGGCCTCTGGGGCCAACGTCCTGACTTTC. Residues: CASSLSVASGANVLTF. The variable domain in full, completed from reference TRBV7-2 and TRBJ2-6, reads GAGVSQSPSNKVTEKGKDVELRCDPISGHTALYWYRQSLGQGLEFLIYFQGNSAPDKSGLPSDRFSAERTGGSVSTLTIQRTQQEDSAVYLCASSLSVASGANVLTFGAGSRLTVL.

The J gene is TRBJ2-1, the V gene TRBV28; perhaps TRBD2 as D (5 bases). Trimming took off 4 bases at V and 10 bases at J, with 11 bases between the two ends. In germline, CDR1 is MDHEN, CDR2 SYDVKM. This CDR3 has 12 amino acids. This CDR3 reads CASSSTRREQFF. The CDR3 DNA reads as TGTGCCAGCAGTTCAACTAGAAGGGAGCAGTTCTTC.

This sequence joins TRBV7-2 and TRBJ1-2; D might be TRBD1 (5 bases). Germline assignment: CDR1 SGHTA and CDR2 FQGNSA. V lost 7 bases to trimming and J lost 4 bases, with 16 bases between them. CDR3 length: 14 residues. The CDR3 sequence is CASNGGGGIYGYTF. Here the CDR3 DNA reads TGTGCCAGCAACGGCGGGGGTGGGATCTATGGCTACACCTTC.

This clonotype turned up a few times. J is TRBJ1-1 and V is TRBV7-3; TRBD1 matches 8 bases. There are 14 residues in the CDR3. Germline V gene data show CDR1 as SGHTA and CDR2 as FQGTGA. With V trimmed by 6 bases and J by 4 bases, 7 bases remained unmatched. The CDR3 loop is CASSPGQGTTEAFF. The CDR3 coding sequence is TGTGCCAGCAGTCCCGGACAGGGAACCACTGAAGCTTTCTTT.

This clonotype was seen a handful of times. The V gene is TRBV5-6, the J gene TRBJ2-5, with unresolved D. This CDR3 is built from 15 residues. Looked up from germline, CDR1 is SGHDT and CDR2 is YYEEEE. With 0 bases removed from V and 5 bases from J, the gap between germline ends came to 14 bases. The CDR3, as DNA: TGTGCCAGCAGCTTGGGGGCGCGGTTGGGTGAGACCCAGTACTTC. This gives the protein CASSLGARLGETQYF.

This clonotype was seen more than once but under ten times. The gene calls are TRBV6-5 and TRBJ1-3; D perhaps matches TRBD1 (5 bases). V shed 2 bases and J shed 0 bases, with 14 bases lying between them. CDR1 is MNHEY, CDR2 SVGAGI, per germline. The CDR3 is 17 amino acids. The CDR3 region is CASSYGGNTPSGNTIYF. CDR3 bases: TGTGCCAGCAGTTACGGGGGGAACACTCCCTCTGGAAACACCATATATTTT.

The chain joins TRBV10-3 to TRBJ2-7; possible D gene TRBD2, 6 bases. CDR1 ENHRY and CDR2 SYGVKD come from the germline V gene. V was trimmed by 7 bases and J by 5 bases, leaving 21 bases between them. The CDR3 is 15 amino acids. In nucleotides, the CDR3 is TGTGCCATCATGAGGACCTCACCCAGCGGGCACGAGCAGTACTTC. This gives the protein CAIMRTSPSGHEQYF.

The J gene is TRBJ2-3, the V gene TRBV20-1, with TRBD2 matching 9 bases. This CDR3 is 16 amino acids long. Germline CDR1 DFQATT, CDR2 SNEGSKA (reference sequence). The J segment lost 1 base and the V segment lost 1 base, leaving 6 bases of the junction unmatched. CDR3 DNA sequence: TGCAGTGCTAGAGCCTCCATAGCGGGAGGCACAGATACGCAGTATTTT. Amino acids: CSARASIAGGTDTQYF.

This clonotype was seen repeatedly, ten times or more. CDR3 in amino acids: CASSTTIDSNQPQHF. The CDR3 DNA reads as TGTGCCAGCAGTACAACTATCGATAGCAATCAGCCCCAGCATTTT. The rearrangement links TRBV7-9 to TRBJ1-5; D call uncertain. V gave up 6 bases and J gave up 0 bases, with 12 bases separating them. The length of the CDR3 is 15 residues. The V gene's germline CDR1 is SEHNR and CDR2 FQNEAQ (reference sequence).

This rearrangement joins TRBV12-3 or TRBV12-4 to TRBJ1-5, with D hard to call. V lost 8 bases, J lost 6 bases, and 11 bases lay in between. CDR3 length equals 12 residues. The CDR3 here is CASRSAGQPQHF. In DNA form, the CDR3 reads TGTGCCAGCCGATCCGCGGGTCAGCCCCAGCATTTT.

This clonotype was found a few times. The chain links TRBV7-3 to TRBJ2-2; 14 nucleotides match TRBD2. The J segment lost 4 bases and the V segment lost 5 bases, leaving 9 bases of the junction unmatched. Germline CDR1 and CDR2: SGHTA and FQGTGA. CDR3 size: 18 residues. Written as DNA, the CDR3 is TGTGCCAGCAGCCCAAAGGGACTAGCGGGAGTAAGCACCGGGGAGCTGTTTTTT. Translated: CASSPKGLAGVSTGELFF.

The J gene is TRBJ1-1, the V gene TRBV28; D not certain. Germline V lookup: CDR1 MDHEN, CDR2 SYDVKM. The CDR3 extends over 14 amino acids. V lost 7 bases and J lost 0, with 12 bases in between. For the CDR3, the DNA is TGTGCCAGCACCTCGGCGTCCATGAACACTGAAGCTTTCTTT. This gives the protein CASTSASMNTEAFF.

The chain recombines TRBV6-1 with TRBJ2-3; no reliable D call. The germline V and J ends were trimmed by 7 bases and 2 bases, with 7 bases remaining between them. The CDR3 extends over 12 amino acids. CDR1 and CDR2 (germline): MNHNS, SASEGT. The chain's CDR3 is CASTQDTDTQYF. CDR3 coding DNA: TGTGCCAGCACGCAAGACACAGATACGCAGTATTTT.

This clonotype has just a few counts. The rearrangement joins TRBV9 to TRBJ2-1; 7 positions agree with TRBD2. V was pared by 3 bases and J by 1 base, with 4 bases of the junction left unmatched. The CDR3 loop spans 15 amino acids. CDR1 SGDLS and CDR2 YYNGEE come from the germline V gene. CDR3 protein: CASSEASGSYNEQFF. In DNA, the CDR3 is TGTGCCAGCAGCGAGGCTAGCGGTTCCTACAATGAGCAGTTCTTC.

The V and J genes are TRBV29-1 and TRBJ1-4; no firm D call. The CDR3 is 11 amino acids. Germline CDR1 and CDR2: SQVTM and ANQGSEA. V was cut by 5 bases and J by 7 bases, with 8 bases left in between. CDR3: CSVRFREKLFF. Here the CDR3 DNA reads TGCAGCGTTCGGTTTCGTGAAAAACTGTTTTTT.

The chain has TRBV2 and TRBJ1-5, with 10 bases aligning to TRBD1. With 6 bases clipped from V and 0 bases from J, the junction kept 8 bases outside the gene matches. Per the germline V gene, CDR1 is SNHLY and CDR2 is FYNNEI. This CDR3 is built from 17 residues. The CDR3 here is CASRRTGGQYSNQPQHF. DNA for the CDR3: TGTGCCAGCAGGCGGACAGGGGGGCAGTATAGCAATCAGCCCCAGCATTTT.

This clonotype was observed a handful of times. CDR3 nucleotide sequence: TGCAGTGCTAGAGATGTGGGGGAGACCCAGTACTTC. Protein: CSARDVGETQYF. The chain is built from TRBV20-1 and TRBJ2-5; D gene uncertain. Trimming removed 0 bases at V and 5 bases at J, with 7 bases between. The CDR3 consists of 12 residues. Germline V gene sequence: CDR1 DFQATT, CDR2 SNEGSKA (reference sequence).

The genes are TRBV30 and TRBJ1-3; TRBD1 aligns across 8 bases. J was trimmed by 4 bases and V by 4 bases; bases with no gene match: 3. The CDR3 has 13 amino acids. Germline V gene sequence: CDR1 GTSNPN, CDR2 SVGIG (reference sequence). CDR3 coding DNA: TGTGCCTGGACAGGGGGCGAGGGAAACACCATATATTTT. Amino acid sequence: CAWTGGEGNTIYF.

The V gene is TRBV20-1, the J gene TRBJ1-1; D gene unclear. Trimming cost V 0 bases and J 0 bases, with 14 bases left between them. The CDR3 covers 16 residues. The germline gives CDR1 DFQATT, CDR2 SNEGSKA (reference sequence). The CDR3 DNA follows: TGCAGTGCTAGAGATCGGGGAGGCTGGATGAACACTGAAGCTTTCTTT. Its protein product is CSARDRGGWMNTEAFF.

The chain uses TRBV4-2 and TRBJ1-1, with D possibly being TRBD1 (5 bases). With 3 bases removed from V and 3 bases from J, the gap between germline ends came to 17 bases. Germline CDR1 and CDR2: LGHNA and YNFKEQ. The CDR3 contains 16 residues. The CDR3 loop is CASSHPTGGLYTEAFF. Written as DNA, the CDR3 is TGTGCCAGCAGCCATCCAACAGGAGGCCTCTACACTGAAGCTTTCTTT.

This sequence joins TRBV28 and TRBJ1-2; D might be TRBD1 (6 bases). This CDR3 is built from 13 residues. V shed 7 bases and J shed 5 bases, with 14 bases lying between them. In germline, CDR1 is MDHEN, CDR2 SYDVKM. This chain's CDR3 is CASKSGGGYGYTF. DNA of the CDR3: TGTGCCAGCAAATCAGGAGGGGGATATGGCTACACCTTC.

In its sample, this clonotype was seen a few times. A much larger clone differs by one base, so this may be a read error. The CDR3 DNA reads as TGTGCCAGCAGGGATTACAATGAGCAGTTCTTC. Translated, it gives CASRDYNEQFF. The chain uses TRBV6-1 and TRBJ2-1; D uncertain. The CDR3 totals 11 residues. The V end was cut by 6 bases, the J end by 4 bases, with 4 bases between. Germline CDR1 reads MNHNS; CDR2 reads SASEGT.

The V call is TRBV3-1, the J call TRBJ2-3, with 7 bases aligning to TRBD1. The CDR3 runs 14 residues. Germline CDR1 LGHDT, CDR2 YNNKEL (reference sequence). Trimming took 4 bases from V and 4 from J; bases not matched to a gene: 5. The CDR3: CASSRFTGADTQYF. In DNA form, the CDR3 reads TGTGCCAGCAGCCGATTCACAGGGGCAGATACGCAGTATTTT.

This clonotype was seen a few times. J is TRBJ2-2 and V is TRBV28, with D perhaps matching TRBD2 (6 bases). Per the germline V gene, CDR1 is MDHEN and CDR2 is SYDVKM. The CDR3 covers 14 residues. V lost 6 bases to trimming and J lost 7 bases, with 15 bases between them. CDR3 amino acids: CASRGTFAGGELFF. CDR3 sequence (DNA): TGTGCCAGCAGAGGGACTTTCGCCGGCGGGGAGCTGTTTTTT.

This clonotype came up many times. Here the CDR3 reads CSARPGLNTDTQYF. The CDR3 DNA sequence: TGCAGTGCTAGACCGGGCCTGAACACAGATACGCAGTATTTT. The chain is built from TRBV20-1 and TRBJ2-3; no reliable D call. CDR1 is DFQATT, CDR2 SNEGSKA, per germline (reference sequence). The CDR3 loop spans 14 amino acids. Trimming pared 2 bases from V and 2 bases from J, leaving 11 bases between.